What follows are 16 T cell receptor beta chains derived from one specimen sequenced in a study of blood T cell repertoires in COVID-19. Generated by immunoSEQ multiplex PCR, the TCRdb table keeps only in-frame clones and is missing some. The profile shows roughly 290,000 clones, 90% of them singletons. Sequenced sample: PBMCs or T cells enriched from blood (not recorded which). The source of these receptors is a woman aged 18-29 years with acute COVID-19.

The V call is TRBV6-5, the J call TRBJ1-1, with TRBD1 matching 7 bases. V shed 0 bases and J 3 bases; nucleotides not matched to a gene: 7. Looked up from germline, CDR1 is MNHEY and CDR2 is SVGAGI. The CDR3 is 16 amino acids. The DNA for the CDR3 is TGTGCCAGCAGTTACTCGACAGGGTTGCTAGACACTGAAGCTTTCTTT. It encodes CASSYSTGLLDTEAFF.

The chain employs TRBV6-5 and TRBJ2-3; perhaps TRBD2 as D (7 bases). This CDR3 is 14 amino acids long. CDR1 and CDR2 from the germline V gene are MNHEY and SVGAGI. V shed 4 bases and J shed 3 bases, with 11 bases lying between them. In nucleotides, the CDR3 is TGTGCCAGCAGTTGGGGGGGCGCGACAGATACGCAGTATTTT. Translated, it gives CASSWGGATDTQYF.

This chain joins TRBV5-6 and TRBJ1-4; D remains ambiguous. Germline CDR1 reads SGHDT; CDR2 reads YYEEEE. There are 14 residues in the CDR3. The V end was cut by 7 bases, the J end by 8 bases, with 18 bases between. Here the CDR3 reads CASSHAGFEEKLFF. The CDR3, as DNA: TGTGCCAGCTCCCATGCGGGATTTGAAGAAAAACTGTTTTTT. The variable domain in full, completed from reference TRBV5-6 and TRBJ1-4, reads DAGVTQSPTHLIKTRGQQVTLRCSPKSGHDTVSWYQQALGQGPQFIFQYYEEEERQRGNFPDRFSGHQFPNYSSELNVNALLLGDSALYLCASSHAGFEEKLFFGSGTQLSVL.

The chain is built from TRBV3-1 (or the pseudogene TRBV3-2) and TRBJ2-1; 14 bases line up with TRBD2. Germline values: CDR1 LGHDT, CDR2 YNNKEL (reference sequence). The CDR3 has 17 amino acids. With 4 bases clipped from V and 5 bases from J, the junction kept 7 bases outside the gene matches. CDR3: CASSPWTSGRHHNEQFF. Written as DNA, the CDR3 is TGTGCCAGCAGCCCCTGGACTAGCGGGAGGCACCACAATGAGCAGTTCTTC.

A few counts support this clone. V is TRBV20-1 and J is TRBJ1-2, with D perhaps TRBD1 (5 bases). The CDR3 is made up of 11 amino acids. CDR1 and CDR2 (germline): DFQATT, SNEGSKA (reference sequence). Trimming removed 4 bases from V and 6 bases from J, with 9 bases in between. In DNA, the CDR3 is TGCAGTGCTATCAGGGTTAATGGCTACACCTTC. Amino acids: CSAIRVNGYTF.

This clone was recorded once. This CDR3 is CAWSAGQVEQYF. The DNA of the CDR3 is TGTGCCTGGAGCGCAGGACAGGTCGAGCAGTACTTC. The J gene is TRBJ2-7, the V gene TRBV30, with 7 bases lining up with TRBD1. CDR3 length: 12 residues. CDR1 and CDR2 from the germline V gene are GTSNPN and SVGIG (reference sequence). The V gene end was trimmed by 3 bases and the J gene end by 6 bases; junction bases not matched to a gene: 5. The whole variable domain, filled in from reference TRBV30 and TRBJ2-7, reads SQTIHQWPATLVQPVGSPLSLECTVEGTSNPNLYWYRQAAGRGLQLLFYSVGIGQISSEVPQNLSASRPQDRQFILSSKKLLLSDSGFYLCAWSAGQVEQYFGPGTRLTVT.

The V and J genes are TRBV7-8 and TRBJ1-3; no clear D gene. V was clipped by 1 base and J by 4 bases, with 11 bases between them. This CDR3 is 15 amino acids long. CDR1 and CDR2 from the germline V gene are SGHVS and FQNEAQ. The CDR3 reads CASSLVPVLGNTIYF. The CDR3 nucleotides are TGTGCCAGCAGCTTAGTTCCGGTTTTGGGAAACACCATATATTTT. Combining the CDR3 with reference TRBV7-8 and TRBJ1-3 gives the whole variable domain GAGVSQSPRYKVAKRGQDVALRCDPISGHVSLFWYQQALGQGPEFLTYFQNEAQLDKSGLPSDRFFAERPEGSVSTLKIQRTQQEDSAVYLCASSLVPVLGNTIYFGEGSWLTVV.

This chain uses TRBV10-2 with TRBJ2-1; maybe TRBD2 (6 bases). The CDR3 is 13 amino acids. The V end lost 11 bases, the J end lost 0 bases, and 11 bases lay between the germline ends. Germline CDR1 is WSHSY and CDR2 is SAAADI. The DNA for the CDR3 is TGCGCCGGCGGGGAGAGCTCCTACAATGAGCAGTTCTTC. Its protein is CAGGESSYNEQFF.

The chain couples TRBV30 to TRBJ1-5, with D maybe TRBD1 (5 bases). CDR1 and CDR2 (germline): GTSNPN, SVGIG (reference sequence). The CDR3 consists of 14 residues. V lost 1 base and J lost 5, with 12 bases in between. CDR3 bases: TGTGCCTGGAGTGGTCAGGGCCGGTATCAGCCCCAGCATTTT. It encodes CAWSGQGRYQPQHF.

The chain uses TRBV9 and TRBJ2-7, with TRBD2 matching 9 bases. The germline V gene has CDR1 SGDLS and CDR2 YYNGEE. CDR3 length equals 20 residues. V lost 0 bases and J lost 2; bases outside the gene matches: 18. The CDR3 sequence: CASSVATGLGAGGRTYEQYF. The CDR3 nucleotides read TGTGCCAGCAGCGTAGCTACGGGGTTGGGAGCGGGAGGACGAACCTACGAGCAGTACTTC.

This sequence joins TRBV4-1 and TRBJ2-3; 8 nucleotides line up with TRBD2. Germline V gene lookup returns CDR1 MGHRA and CDR2 YSYEKL. Trimming at V came to 0 bases and at J to 0 bases, leaving 5 bases not matched to a gene. The CDR3 is made up of 17 amino acids. This chain's CDR3 is CASSQDGTSGSTDTQYF. The CDR3 bases are TGCGCCAGCAGCCAAGATGGTACTAGCGGAAGCACAGATACGCAGTATTTT.

V gene TRBV4-3 combines with J gene TRBJ2-1, with 7 nucleotides matching TRBD2. CDR1 LGHNA and CDR2 YSLEER come from the germline V gene. The CDR3 is 16 residues long. V shed 1 base, J shed 4 bases, and the junction held 7 bases outside the gene matches. This chain's CDR3 is CASSQGQRDPYNEQFF. The CDR3 coding sequence is TGCGCCAGCAGCCAAGGGCAGCGGGACCCATACAATGAGCAGTTCTTC.

V and J are TRBV21-1 and TRBJ2-2; the tabulated D call, TRBD2, remains unverified against the DNA. TRBV21-1 is tagged as a pseudogene. The CDR3 runs 15 residues. CDR3 DNA sequence: TGTGCCAGCAGCAAAGATCAGCGGGACCCCGGGGAGCTGTTTTTT. It yields the protein CASSKDQRDPGELFF.

The chain couples TRBV5-1 to TRBJ2-1; the D gene is possibly TRBD1 (5 bases). The CDR3 has 17 residues. Per germline, CDR1 SGHRS and CDR2 YFSETQ. V gave up 2 bases and J gave up 0 bases, with 15 bases separating them. CDR3 nucleotide sequence: TGCGCCAGCAGCTTAGAAGGGGCTGTGAGCTCCTACAATGAGCAGTTCTTC. It specifies CASSLEGAVSSYNEQFF.

The chain employs TRBV27 and TRBJ1-2; possible D gene TRBD1, 5 bases. Germline lookup yields CDR1 MNHEY and CDR2 SMNVEV (reference sequence). Trimming shortened V by 8 bases and J by 2 bases, and 18 bases separated the two germline ends. This CDR3 comprises 15 residues. Here the CDR3 reads CASQMSGTGNYGYTF. The DNA for the CDR3 is TGTGCCAGCCAAATGTCCGGGACTGGGAACTATGGCTACACCTTC.

This chain connects TRBV7-2 to TRBJ2-7, with TRBD2 matching 14 bases. Germline lookup yields CDR1 SGHTA and CDR2 FQGNSA. With V trimmed by 4 bases and J by 4 bases, 6 bases remained unmatched. The CDR3 totals 16 residues. The CDR3 protein is CASSSHRTSGRYEQYF. Written as DNA, the CDR3 is TGTGCCAGCAGCTCCCACAGGACTAGCGGGAGGTACGAGCAGTACTTC.